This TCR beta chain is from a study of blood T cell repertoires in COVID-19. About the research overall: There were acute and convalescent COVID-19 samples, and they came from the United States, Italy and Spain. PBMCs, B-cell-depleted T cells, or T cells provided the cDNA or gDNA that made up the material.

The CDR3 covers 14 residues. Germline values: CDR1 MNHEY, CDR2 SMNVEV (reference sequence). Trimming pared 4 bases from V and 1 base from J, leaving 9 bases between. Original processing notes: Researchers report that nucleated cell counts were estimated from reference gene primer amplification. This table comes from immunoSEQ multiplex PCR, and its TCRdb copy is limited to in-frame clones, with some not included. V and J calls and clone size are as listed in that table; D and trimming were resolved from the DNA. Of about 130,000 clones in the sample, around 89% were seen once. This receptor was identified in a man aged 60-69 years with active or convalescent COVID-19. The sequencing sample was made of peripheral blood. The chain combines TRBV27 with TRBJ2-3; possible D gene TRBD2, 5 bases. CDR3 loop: CASSWLGGTDTQYF. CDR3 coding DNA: TGTGCCAGCAGTTGGCTGGGAGGCACAGATACGCAGTATTTT.